The 14 T cell receptor beta chains presented below share a single source sample, sequenced in a study of blood T cell repertoires in COVID-19 (TCRdb year 2020). Libraries came from the immunoSEQ multiplex PCR assay. The table comes from immuneACCESS by way of TCRdb, which keeps in-frame sequences with V and J called. Part of the clones is missing from these tables; in studies checked, under half for an unresolved V gene and the rest for unknown reasons. For this sample the table gives a few hundred thousand clones, of which approximately 90% were detected only once. The ten most abundant clones make up approximately 0.92% of the sample. What was sequenced was peripheral blood. The receptors shown here come from a man between 18 and 29 years old with COVID-19, enrolled during active disease.

The genes are TRBV12-3 or TRBV12-4 and TRBJ1-6, with unresolved D. This CDR3 is built from 13 residues. Trimming removed 7 bases from V and 10 bases from J, with 14 bases in between. In nucleotides, the CDR3 is TGTGCCAGCAACATTCACCCCAGGTCACCCCTCCACTTT. Translation gives CASNIHPRSPLHF.

This chain uses TRBV7-6 with TRBJ1-3, with 10 bases fitting TRBD1. Trimming cost V 4 bases and J 1 base; bases outside gene matches: 10. Germline values: CDR1 SGHVS, CDR2 FNYEAQ. The CDR3 has 18 residues. CDR3: CASSSDRGLQRSGNTIYF. CDR3 nucleotides: TGTGCCAGCAGCTCGGACAGGGGGTTACAGCGTTCTGGAAACACCATATATTTT. The full variable domain, with the rest looked up from reference TRBV7-6 and TRBJ1-3, is GAGVSQSPRYKVTKRGQDVALRCDPISGHVSLYWYRQALGQGPEFLTYFNYEAQQDKSGLPNDRFSAERPEGSISTLTIQRTEQRDSAMYRCASSSDRGLQRSGNTIYFGEGSWLTVV.

Note on this clone: This sample also contains other DNA sequences that code for the same CDR3. The chain employs TRBV12-3 or TRBV12-4 and TRBJ1-2, with D unresolved. The CDR3 spans 12 residues. V was trimmed by 4 bases and J by 5 bases, leaving 8 bases between them. The CDR3 DNA is TGTGCCAGCAGTTCGACCGGGTATGGCTACACCTTC. Translated, it gives CASSSTGYGYTF.

The V and J genes are TRBV5-1 and TRBJ2-4; TRBD1 matches 9 bases. The CDR3 covers 16 residues. Germline assignment: CDR1 SGHRS and CDR2 YFSETQ. V was pared by 0 bases and J by 0 bases, with 1 base of the junction left unmatched. Here the CDR3 reads CASSLGDREAKNIQYF. As DNA, the CDR3 is TGCGCCAGCAGCTTGGGGGACAGGGAAGCCAAAAACATTCAGTACTTC.

This chain links TRBV5-5 with TRBJ2-7; maybe TRBD1 (6 bases). The V gene's germline CDR1 is SGHKS and CDR2 YYEKEE (reference sequence). Deletions cut 0 bases from V and 6 bases from J, with 16 bases between. This CDR3 is 15 amino acids long. The CDR3 loop reads CASSLARGGVSEQYF. CDR3 in DNA: TGTGCCAGCAGCTTGGCCAGGGGTGGGGTAAGCGAGCAGTACTTC.

The gene calls are TRBV5-4 and TRBJ2-5, with TRBD2 matching 9 bases. Per germline, CDR1 SGHNT and CDR2 YYREEE (reference sequence). Trimming took 0 bases from V and 4 from J; bases not matched to a gene: 1. The CDR3 covers 14 residues. CDR3 protein: CASSLGLAVETQYF. The CDR3 DNA reads as TGTGCCAGCAGCTTGGGACTAGCGGTAGAGACCCAGTACTTC.

The chain carries TRBV29-1 and TRBJ1-1; no definite D call. This CDR3 contains 10 residues. Trimming left V 4 bases short and J 7 bases short, with 7 bases between. Germline V CDR1 and CDR2: SQVTM, ANQGSEA. CDR3 protein: CSVVGSEAFF. The CDR3 bases are TGCAGCGTTGTGGGGAGTGAAGCTTTCTTT.

This sequence joins TRBV6-5 and TRBJ2-1; possible D gene TRBD1, 5 bases. The germline V gene has CDR1 MNHEY and CDR2 SVGAGI. This CDR3 comprises 14 residues. Deletions cut 6 bases from V and 7 bases from J, with 16 bases between. The chain's CDR3 is CASSLTVKSNEQFF. For the CDR3, the DNA is TGTGCCAGCAGCCTGACAGTTAAGTCTAATGAGCAGTTCTTC.

The gene calls are TRBV7-8 and TRBJ2-3, with 10 bases that match TRBD2. Germline CDR1 SGHVS, CDR2 FQNEAQ. V lost 1 base to trimming and J lost 5 bases; unmatched junction nucleotides: 6. The CDR3 totals 16 residues. The CDR3 coding sequence is TGTGCCAGCAGCTTAGGGGCTAGCGGGAGTAAAGATACGCAGTATTTT. It encodes CASSLGASGSKDTQYF.

The chain couples TRBV24-1 to TRBJ2-3; TRBD2 agrees at 10 bases. With V trimmed by 2 bases and J by 5 bases, 0 bases remained unmatched. The CDR3 runs to 14 residues. CDR1 is KGHDR, CDR2 SFDVKD, per germline. The CDR3 DNA reads TGTGCCACCAGTGATTCTAGCGGGAGAGATACGCAGTATTTT. It yields the protein CATSDSSGRDTQYF.

The chain carries TRBV6-5 and TRBJ2-1; TRBD2 matches at 9 bases. The trim removed 2 bases at V and 9 bases at J, leaving 8 bases unmatched. The CDR3 is made up of 15 amino acids. Germline V gene data show CDR1 as MNHEY and CDR2 as SVGAGI. The CDR3 DNA reads TGTGCCAGCAGTTACGACCGCGGGAGGGCCGGTGAGCAGTTCTTC. Protein product: CASSYDRGRAGEQFF.

This clone was observed once. The chain employs TRBV4-1 and TRBJ2-1, with 10 bases aligning to TRBD2. The CDR3 is made up of 17 amino acids. CDR1 and CDR2 from the germline V gene are MGHRA and YSYEKL. J was trimmed by 5 bases and V by 3 bases; bases with no gene match: 10. CDR3 sequence (DNA): TGCGCCAGCAGCCAGGCTTCCAGCGGGAGGGGGAACAATGAGCAGTTCTTC. This encodes CASSQASSGRGNNEQFF.

The chain recombines TRBV30 with TRBJ2-1, with TRBD2 matching over 8 bases. CDR1 and CDR2 from the germline V gene are GTSNPN and SVGIG (reference sequence). The ends lost 5 bases at V and 6 bases at J; junction bases unmatched: 6. The CDR3 runs to 13 residues. CDR3 amino acids: CAWAGGSFNEQFF. The CDR3 nucleotides are TGTGCCTGGGCGGGGGGTAGTTTCAATGAGCAGTTCTTC.

This clone was seen only a few times. This chain connects TRBV7-9 to TRBJ1-2; 11 nucleotides agree with TRBD1. The V gene end was trimmed by 5 bases and the J gene end by 7 bases; junction bases not matched to a gene: 6. The CDR3 spans 14 residues. Germline values: CDR1 SEHNR, CDR2 FQNEAQ (reference sequence). The CDR3 here is CASSPGQGASGYTF. In DNA form, the CDR3 reads TGTGCCAGCAGCCCCGGACAGGGGGCTTCTGGCTACACCTTC.